Below are 9 T cell receptor beta chains sequenced from a single sample in a study of metastatic and nonmetastatic thyroid tumors. TCRdb reanalyzed the PCR reads via MiXCR. The data show around 52,000 clones, more than 25% seen once. Patients underwent thyroid surgery, and none had received any treatment before it. Sequenced input: blood. The source of these receptors is a female donor with papillary thyroid cancer or a benign thyroid nodule (not recorded which). Some clones in this sample may be carry-over from other donors' samples.

Details on this clone: A much larger clone differs by one base, so this may be a read error. The J gene is TRBJ1-5, the V gene TRBV6-2 or TRBV6-3, with D perhaps matching TRBD1 (5 bases). The CDR3 contains 15 residues. Germline loops: CDR1 MNHEY, CDR2 SVGEGT. Trimming cost V 5 bases and J 0 bases, with 11 bases left between them. The CDR3 nucleotides are TGTGCCAGCAGTGCGTCACAGGATAGCAATCAGCCCCAGCATTTT. It codes for CASSASQDSNQPQHF.

This clone was seen many times. The chain has TRBV7-8 and TRBJ2-1; TRBD1 matches at 9 bases. This CDR3 contains 15 residues. Unmatched junction bases numbered 8, after V lost 6 bases and J lost 5 bases. Looked up from germline, CDR1 is SGHVS and CDR2 is FQNEAQ. The CDR3 DNA is TGTGCCAGCAGGAAGGACAGGGGCGCCAACAATGAGCAGTTCTTC. The encoded protein is CASRKDRGANNEQFF.

The gene calls are TRBV6-1 and TRBJ2-3; a weak D match, TRBD1 (6 bases). The CDR3 length is 13 residues. With 6 bases removed from V and 4 bases from J, the gap between germline ends came to 11 bases. Per the germline V gene, CDR1 is MNHNS and CDR2 is SASEGT. The CDR3 region has the DNA TGTGCCAGCAGATGGACAGCCTCAGATACGCAGTATTTT. This codes for CASRWTASDTQYF.

The chain is built from TRBV19 and TRBJ2-1, with a possible D match to TRBD2 (5 bases). Germline loops: CDR1 LNHDA, CDR2 SQIVND (reference sequence). This CDR3 has 13 residues. Trimming removed 3 bases from V and 5 bases from J, with 8 bases in between. In DNA form, the CDR3 reads TGTGCCAGTAGTATGGGAGCAAACAATGAGCAGTTCTTC. Translation: CASSMGANNEQFF.

The V and J genes are TRBV19 and TRBJ2-7; D gene ambiguous. Between the trimmed V and J ends, which lost 6 bases and 2 bases, there was a span of 11 bases. This CDR3 region has 13 residues. The germline CDR1 and CDR2 sequences are LNHDA and SQIVND (reference sequence). The CDR3 DNA reads TGTGCCAGTAGCCTTTCTCTTACCTACGAGCAGTACTTC. This gives the protein CASSLSLTYEQYF.

This CDR3 reads CASSSGTGDSLLDYEQYV. CDR3 nucleotide sequence: TGTGCCAGCAGCTCCGGGACAGGGGACAGTCTATTAGACTACGAGCAGTACGTC. J is TRBJ2-7 and V is TRBV11-2; 10 bases are shared with TRBD1. The V gene's germline CDR1 is SGHAT and CDR2 FQNNGV. CDR3 length equals 18 residues. The J segment lost 3 bases and the V segment lost 4 bases, leaving 15 bases of the junction unmatched.

This clone has a handful of counts. In nucleotides, the CDR3 is TGTGCCAGCAGTTACTGGTCAGGGGTCACCGGGGAGCTGTTTTTT. Protein: CASSYWSGVTGELFF. This chain connects TRBV6-6 to TRBJ2-2; D may be TRBD1 (6 bases). CDR3 length equals 15 residues. Per germline, CDR1 MNHNY and CDR2 SVGAGI (reference sequence). V lost 1 base, J lost 4 bases, and 10 bases lay in between.

This clone has a handful of counts. The rearrangement uses TRBV19 and TRBJ1-6, with D possibly TRBD1 on 5 matching bases. V was shortened by 6 bases and J by 7 bases, with 10 bases between the two germline ends. This CDR3 is built from 13 residues. The V gene's germline CDR1 is LNHDA and CDR2 SQIVND (reference sequence). CDR3: CASRLQGNSPLHF. Written as DNA, the CDR3 is TGTGCCAGTAGGCTCCAGGGAAATTCACCCCTCCACTTT.

By frequency in the sample, this clone is medium-sized. The chain recombines TRBV6-1 with TRBJ2-1; D is possibly TRBD1 (5 bases). Trimming removed 6 bases at V and 4 bases at J, with 16 bases between. Germline V lookup: CDR1 MNHNS, CDR2 SASEGT. The CDR3 extends over 15 amino acids. CDR3 in amino acids: CASSRDSPAYNEQFF. CDR3 DNA: TGTGCCAGCAGCCGCGACAGTCCCGCATACAATGAGCAGTTCTTC.